These 8 T cell receptor beta chains were sequenced from one sample in a study of CD8+CD57+ T cells in acquired aplastic anemia. Template material for TCR beta VDJ and CDR3 profiling consisted of genomic DNA. TCRdb re-called the reads through MiXCR, storing one row per CDR3 protein. Among roughly 63,000 distinct CDR3 sequences listed, almost 55% were seen once. The sample consisted of sorted CD4+, CD8+, or CD8+CD57+ T cells (not recorded which) from PBMCs. These receptors were collected from a human donor in good health, serving as a control.

This clonotype was detected a few times. A read error is possible here, since a much larger clone lies one base away. The V call is TRBV13, the J call TRBJ1-2; possibly TRBD1 for D (6 bases). There are 13 residues in the CDR3. Germline assignment: CDR1 PRHDT and CDR2 FYEKMQ (reference sequence). The CDR3 is CASSSQGSSGYAF. The CDR3 nucleotides are TGTGCCAGCAGCTCACAGGGTTCGAGTGGCTACGCCTTC.

This clonotype rates as medium-sized. J is TRBJ2-7 and V is TRBV2; 10 bases agree with TRBD1. Germline CDR1 SNHLY, CDR2 FYNNEI. The CDR3 covers 15 residues. The trim removed 7 bases at V and 3 bases at J, leaving 9 bases unmatched. The CDR3 spells CASTSGQGFFYEQYF. CDR3 coding DNA: TGTGCCAGCACTTCGGGACAGGGGTTCTTCTACGAGCAGTACTTC.

CDR3 nucleotides: TGTGCCAGCAGTGACAGGACAGTCCCCCGCACAGATACGCAGTATTTT. Translating gives CASSDRTVPRTDTQYF. The V and J genes are TRBV25-1 and TRBJ2-3, with D tentatively TRBD1 (6 bases). Trimming pared 3 bases from V and 1 base from J, leaving 14 bases between. Looked up from germline, CDR1 is MGHDK and CDR2 is SYGVNS. The CDR3 contains 16 residues.

Of note for this clonotype: The CDR3 does not close with the conserved phenylalanine or tryptophan, likely indicating a read error. The limits of the CDR3 on the DNA are not certain, so only TCRdb's listed CDR3 is given. The chain combines TRBV11-1 with TRBJ2-7; the table names TRBD1, a call not compared with the DNA. The CDR3 sequence runs 16 residues, both termini included. CDR1 is SGHAT and CDR2 is FQDESV in the germline V gene (reference sequence). This chain's CDR3 is CASSPGQGKSSYERYL.

This clonotype was seen a few times. The chain carries TRBV13 and TRBJ2-5; 9 positions match TRBD1. There are 14 residues in the CDR3. Trimming at V came to 8 bases and at J to 4 bases, leaving 8 bases not matched to a gene. Germline V gene lookup returns CDR1 PRHDT and CDR2 FYEKMQ (reference sequence). The CDR3 DNA reads as TGTGCCAGCCGAAAACAGGGGGCGTTAGAGACCCAGTACTTC. Translating gives CASRKQGALETQYF.

This clonotype was recorded many times. The chain links TRBV30 to TRBJ2-7; possibly TRBD1 for D (5 bases). From germline, CDR1 is GTSNPN and CDR2 SVGIG (reference sequence). Trimming pared 3 bases from V and 2 bases from J, leaving 14 bases between. The CDR3 runs to 14 residues. The CDR3 here is CAWREINRTYEQYF. The CDR3, as DNA: TGTGCCTGGAGGGAGATTAACAGGACCTACGAGCAGTACTTC.

The sample holds one count of this clonotype. CDR3 bases: TGTGCCAGCAGTGCAACAGGGTCCTACGAGCAGTACTTC. This gives the protein CASSATGSYEQYF. This chain uses TRBV2 with TRBJ2-7; a possible D gene is TRBD1 (6 bases). This CDR3 is 13 amino acids long. CDR1 and CDR2 from the germline V gene are SNHLY and FYNNEI. Deletions cut 4 bases from V and 1 base from J, with 8 bases between.

This sequence joins TRBV7-6 and TRBJ1-2; TRBD1 aligns across 9 bases. The CDR3 has 15 amino acids. J gave up 2 bases and V 3 bases, and 4 bases lay outside the gene matches. Germline CDR1 and CDR2: SGHVS and FNYEAQ. The CDR3 nucleotides read TGTGCCAGCAGCTTGGCGACAGGGGGAAACTATGGCTACACCTTC. Its translation: CASSLATGGNYGYTF.